Listed here are 18 T cell receptor beta chains from one sample, sequenced in a study of blood T cell repertoires in COVID-19. The assay was immunoSEQ multiplex PCR, and TCRdb's table has in-frame clones only and misses some. The data contain about 230,000 clones, approximately 87% of them seen just once; the ten biggest clones take up just over 2.5%. Sequenced sample: peripheral blood. The origin of the receptors is a woman aged 70-85 years with active or convalescent COVID-19.

The rearrangement joins TRBV20-1 to TRBJ2-7; no definite D call. The CDR3 sequence is 11 residues long. Germline CDR1 is DFQATT and CDR2 is SNEGSKA (reference sequence). V was pared by 4 bases and J by 2 bases, with 6 bases between. Here the CDR3 reads CSATPTYEQYF. As DNA, the CDR3 is TGCAGTGCTACCCCTACCTACGAGCAGTACTTC.

The chain carries TRBV7-9 and TRBJ2-7; no reliable D call. The CDR3 length is 15 residues. V was cut by 1 base and J by 5 bases, with 15 bases left in between. Germline CDR1 is SEHNR and CDR2 is FQNEAQ (reference sequence). The CDR3: CASSLDSGLVDEQYF. The DNA of the CDR3 is TGTGCCAGCAGCTTAGACAGTGGCCTCGTGGACGAGCAGTACTTC.

The genes are TRBV7-9 and TRBJ1-1, with 11 bases fitting TRBD1. CDR3 length: 14 amino acids. Germline assignment: CDR1 SEHNR and CDR2 FQNEAQ (reference sequence). V shed 4 bases and J 4 bases; nucleotides not matched to a gene: 2. CDR3 loop: CASSWGTGGTEAFF. CDR3 bases: TGTGCCAGCAGCTGGGGGACAGGGGGCACTGAAGCTTTCTTT.

The chain carries TRBV7-9 and TRBJ1-1, with D perhaps matching TRBD1 (5 bases). From germline, CDR1 is SEHNR and CDR2 FQNEAQ (reference sequence). The CDR3 has 15 residues. V was cut by 5 bases and J by 4 bases, with 17 bases left in between. CDR3 sequence (DNA): TGTGCCAGCAGCCGGCCTGTGCGGGGGAGCACTGAAGCTTTCTTT. This encodes CASSRPVRGSTEAFF.

The chain employs TRBV3-1 (or the pseudogene TRBV3-2) and TRBJ2-5; 10 bases align to TRBD1. The germline V gene encodes CDR1 LGHDT and CDR2 YNNKEL (reference sequence). V lost 7 bases, J lost 5 bases, and 10 bases stayed unmatched. This CDR3 has 15 amino acids. The CDR3 region has the DNA TGTGCCAGCACCCGACAGGGGGCAATCGAGGAGACCCAGTACTTC. Its protein is CASTRQGAIEETQYF.

The V call is TRBV18, the J call TRBJ1-2; D perhaps matches TRBD1 (5 bases). Trimming took off 3 bases at V and 7 bases at J, with 9 bases between the two ends. Germline CDR1 and CDR2: KGHSH and LQKENI. This CDR3 has 12 residues. The CDR3 loop reads CASSPQGTGYTF. CDR3 coding DNA: TGTGCCAGCTCACCGCAGGGAACTGGCTACACCTTC.

The chain combines TRBV7-2 with TRBJ1-2; possible D gene TRBD1, 5 bases. The CDR3 consists of 16 residues. V was clipped by 5 bases and J by 8 bases, with 24 bases between them. The V gene's germline CDR1 is SGHTA and CDR2 FQGNSA. The CDR3 DNA sequence: TGTGCCAGCAGCCCCGGGGGTGGAAGGGGAACGCGGGGCTACACCTTC. It specifies CASSPGGGRGTRGYTF. Full variable domain (outside the CDR3, taken from reference TRBV7-2 and TRBJ1-2): GAGVSQSPSNKVTEKGKDVELRCDPISGHTALYWYRQSLGQGLEFLIYFQGNSAPDKSGLPSDRFSAERTGGSVSTLTIQRTQQEDSAVYLCASSPGGGRGTRGYTFGSGTRLTVV.

The CDR3 reads CASSSPIQGRLEAFF. The CDR3 DNA reads TGTGCCAGCAGCTCCCCTATACAGGGGAGGCTTGAAGCTTTCTTT. This rearrangement joins TRBV7-9 to TRBJ1-1, with 7 bases fitting TRBD1. Looked up from germline, CDR1 is SEHNR and CDR2 is FQNEAQ (reference sequence). The CDR3 loop spans 15 amino acids. The trim removed 4 bases at V and 7 bases at J, leaving 12 bases unmatched. Using reference TRBV7-9 and TRBJ1-1 for the parts outside the CDR3, the full variable domain is DTGVSQNPRHKITKRGQNVTFRCDPISEHNRLYWYRQTLGQGPEFLTYFQNEAQLEKSRLLSDRFSAERPKGSFSTLEIQRTEQGDSAMYLCASSSPIQGRLEAFFGQGTRLTVV.

The chain links TRBV5-1 to TRBJ1-5; 7 nucleotides align to TRBD1. The CDR3 consists of 13 residues. V shed 4 bases and J 6 bases; nucleotides not matched to a gene: 4. Looked up from germline, CDR1 is SGHRS and CDR2 is YFSETQ. CDR3 nucleotides: TGCGCCAGCAGCCGACAGGGTACTCAGCCCCAGCATTTT. Protein product: CASSRQGTQPQHF.

V usage is TRBV10-3 and J usage is TRBJ2-2; a weak D match, TRBD1 (7 bases). Germline lookup yields CDR1 ENHRY and CDR2 SYGVKD. The V and J ends lost 3 bases and 3 bases respectively, with 11 bases between them. This CDR3 has 15 residues. In nucleotides, the CDR3 is TGTGCCATCAGTGAAGGCGGGACAGACACCGGGGAGCTGTTTTTT. Translated, it gives CAISEGGTDTGELFF.

The chain has TRBV21-1 and TRBJ2-5; the D call in the table, TRBD1, was not verified against the DNA. TRBV21-1 is deemed a pseudogene. The CDR3 is 14 residues long. As DNA, the CDR3 is TGTGCCAGCAGCGGAGGACAGGGATGGGAGACCCAGTACTTC. Translation: CASSGGQGWETQYF.

The chain is built from TRBV5-5 and TRBJ1-4, with TRBD1 matching 7 bases. The CDR3 spans 13 residues. In germline, CDR1 is SGHKS, CDR2 YYEKEE (reference sequence). After removal of 4 bases from V and 8 bases from J, the junction contained 5 bases not matched to a gene. CDR3 in amino acids: CASSPQGWEKLFF. The CDR3 DNA reads TGTGCCAGCAGCCCACAGGGGTGGGAAAAACTGTTTTTT.

The chain links TRBV6-5 to TRBJ2-5, with TRBD2 as a possible D gene (6 bases). V was cut by 0 bases and J by 0 bases, with 11 bases left in between. This CDR3 has 16 amino acids. CDR1 is MNHEY and CDR2 is SVGAGI in the germline V gene. This CDR3 is CASSYSYSSDQETQYF. Here the CDR3 DNA reads TGTGCCAGCAGTTACTCCTATTCTAGCGACCAAGAGACCCAGTACTTC.

V gene TRBV6-2 or TRBV6-3 combines with J gene TRBJ1-2; 11 bases align to TRBD1. Looked up from germline, CDR1 is MNHEY and CDR2 is SVGEGT. This CDR3 contains 15 residues. Losses at the gene ends were 2 bases for V and 7 bases for J; bases not matched to a gene: 6. The CDR3, as DNA: TGTGCCAGCAGTTACCCGGACAGGGGGCGAGGTGGCTACACCTTC. This gives the protein CASSYPDRGRGGYTF.

This clone came up once. The rearrangement joins TRBV6-5 to TRBJ1-5; the match to TRBD1 covers 10 bases. The CDR3 runs to 14 residues. V trimming: 7 bases; J trimming: 11 bases; junction bases outside the gene matches: 11. In germline, CDR1 is MNHEY, CDR2 SVGAGI. CDR3 sequence reads: CASKGGTGVRAQHF. The CDR3 DNA follows: TGTGCCAGCAAAGGGGGGACAGGGGTCAGGGCCCAGCATTTT.

CDR3 coding DNA: TGTGCCAGCAGCTTGGGCGCGCAAGAGACCCAGTACTTC. This encodes CASSLGAQETQYF. This sequence joins TRBV7-2 and TRBJ2-5, with no clear D. The CDR3 is 13 amino acids. The V end was cut by 3 bases, the J end by 2 bases, with 7 bases between. The germline gives CDR1 SGHTA, CDR2 FQGNSA.

This chain connects TRBV28 to TRBJ2-1; 7 positions match TRBD1. This CDR3 spans 14 amino acids. The germline CDR1 and CDR2 sequences are MDHEN and SYDVKM. With V trimmed by 5 bases and J by 9 bases, 10 bases remained unmatched. The CDR3 nucleotides are TGTGCCAGCAGTCCACCTGGGGACAGACCTGAGCAGTTCTTC. It codes for CASSPPGDRPEQFF.

This chain joins TRBV7-6 and TRBJ1-1, with unresolved D. Germline V gene data show CDR1 as SGHVS and CDR2 as FNYEAQ. With 6 bases removed from V and 3 bases from J, the gap between germline ends came to 11 bases. The CDR3 contains 13 residues. The CDR3 bases are TGTGCCAGCAGGGCGGGAGGCGACACTGAAGCTTTCTTT. This codes for CASRAGGDTEAFF.